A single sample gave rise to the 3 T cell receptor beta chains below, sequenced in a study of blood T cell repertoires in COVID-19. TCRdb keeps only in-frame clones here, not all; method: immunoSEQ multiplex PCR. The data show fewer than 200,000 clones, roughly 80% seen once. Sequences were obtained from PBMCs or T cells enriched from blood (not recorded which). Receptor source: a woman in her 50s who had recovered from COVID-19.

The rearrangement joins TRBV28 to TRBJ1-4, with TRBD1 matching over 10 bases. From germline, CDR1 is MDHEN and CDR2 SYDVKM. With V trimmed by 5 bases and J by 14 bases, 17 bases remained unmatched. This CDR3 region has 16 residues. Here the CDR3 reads CASSTSGTGAVQGLFF. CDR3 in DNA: TGTGCCAGCAGTACCAGCGGGACAGGGGCAGTGCAGGGGCTGTTTTTT.

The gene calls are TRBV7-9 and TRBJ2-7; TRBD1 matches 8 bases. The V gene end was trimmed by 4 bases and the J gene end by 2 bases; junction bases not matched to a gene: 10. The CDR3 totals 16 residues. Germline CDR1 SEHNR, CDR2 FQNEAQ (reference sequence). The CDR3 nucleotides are TGTGCCAGCAGCTCGACCCCCGGGACAGGTCCCTACGAGCAGTACTTC. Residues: CASSSTPGTGPYEQYF.

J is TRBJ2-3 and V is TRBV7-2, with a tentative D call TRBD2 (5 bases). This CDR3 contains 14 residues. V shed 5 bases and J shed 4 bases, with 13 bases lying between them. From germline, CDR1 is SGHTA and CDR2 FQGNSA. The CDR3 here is CASSPRLTSDTQYF. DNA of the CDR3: TGTGCCAGCAGCCCTCGACTAACATCAGATACGCAGTATTTT.